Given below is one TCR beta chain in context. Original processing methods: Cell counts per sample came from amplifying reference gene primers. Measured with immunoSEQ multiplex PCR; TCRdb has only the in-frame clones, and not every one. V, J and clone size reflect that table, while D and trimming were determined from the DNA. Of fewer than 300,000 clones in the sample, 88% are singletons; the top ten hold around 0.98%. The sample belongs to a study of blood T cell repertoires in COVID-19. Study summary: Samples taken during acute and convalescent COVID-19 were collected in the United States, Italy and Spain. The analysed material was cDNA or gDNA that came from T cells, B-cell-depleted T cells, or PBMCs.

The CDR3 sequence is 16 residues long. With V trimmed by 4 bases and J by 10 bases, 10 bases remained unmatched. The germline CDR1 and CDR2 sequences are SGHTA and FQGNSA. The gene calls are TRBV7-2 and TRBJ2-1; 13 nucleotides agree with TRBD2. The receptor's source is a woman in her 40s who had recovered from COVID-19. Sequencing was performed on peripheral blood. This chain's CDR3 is CASSWRTSGRAGEQFF. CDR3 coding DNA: TGTGCCAGCAGCTGGCGGACTAGCGGGAGAGCGGGGGAGCAGTTCTTC.